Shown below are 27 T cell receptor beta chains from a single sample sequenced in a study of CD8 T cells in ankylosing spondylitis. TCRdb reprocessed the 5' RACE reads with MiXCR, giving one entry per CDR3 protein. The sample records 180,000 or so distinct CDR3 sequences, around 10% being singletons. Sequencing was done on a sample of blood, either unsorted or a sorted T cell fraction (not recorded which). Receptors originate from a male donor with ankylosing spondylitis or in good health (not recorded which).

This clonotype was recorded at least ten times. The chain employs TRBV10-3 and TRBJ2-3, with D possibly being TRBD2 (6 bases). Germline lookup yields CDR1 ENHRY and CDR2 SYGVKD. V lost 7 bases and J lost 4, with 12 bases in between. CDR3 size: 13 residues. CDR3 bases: TGTGCCATCATGGGCGGGATCCCAGATACGCAGTATTTT. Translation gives CAIMGGIPDTQYF.

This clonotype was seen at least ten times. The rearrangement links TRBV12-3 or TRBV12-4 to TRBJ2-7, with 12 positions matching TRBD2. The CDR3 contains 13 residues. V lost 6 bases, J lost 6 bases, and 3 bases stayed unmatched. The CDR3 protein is CASSSTSGSEQYF. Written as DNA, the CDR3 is TGTGCCAGCAGCTCGACTAGCGGGAGCGAGCAGTACTTC.

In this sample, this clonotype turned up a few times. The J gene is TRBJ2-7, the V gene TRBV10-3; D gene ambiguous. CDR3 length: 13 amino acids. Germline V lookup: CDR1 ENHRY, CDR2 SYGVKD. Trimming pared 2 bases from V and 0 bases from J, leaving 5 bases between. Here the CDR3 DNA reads TGTGCCATCAGTGAGAGGACCTCCTACGAGCAGTACTTC. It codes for CAISERTSYEQYF.

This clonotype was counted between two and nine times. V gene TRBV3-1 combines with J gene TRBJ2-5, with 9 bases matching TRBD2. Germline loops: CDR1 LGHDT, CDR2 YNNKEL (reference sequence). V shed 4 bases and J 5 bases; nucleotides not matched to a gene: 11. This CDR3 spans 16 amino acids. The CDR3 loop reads CASSPGVAGDQETQYF. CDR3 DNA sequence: TGTGCCAGCAGCCCTGGGGTAGCGGGAGATCAGGAGACCCAGTACTTC.

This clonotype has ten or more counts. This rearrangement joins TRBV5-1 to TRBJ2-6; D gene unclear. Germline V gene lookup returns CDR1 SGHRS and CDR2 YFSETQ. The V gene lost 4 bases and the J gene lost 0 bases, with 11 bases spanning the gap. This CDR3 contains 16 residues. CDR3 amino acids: CASSVGSISGANVLTF. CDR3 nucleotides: TGCGCCAGCAGCGTCGGCTCGATCTCTGGGGCCAACGTCCTGACTTTC.

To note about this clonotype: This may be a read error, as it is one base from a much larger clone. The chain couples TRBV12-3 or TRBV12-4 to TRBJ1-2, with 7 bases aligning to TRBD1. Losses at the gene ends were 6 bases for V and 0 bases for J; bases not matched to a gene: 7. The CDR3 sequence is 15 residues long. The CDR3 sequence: CASSLTQGANYGYTF. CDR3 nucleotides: TGTGCCAGCAGCTTAACGCAGGGGGCTAACTATGGCTACACCTTC.

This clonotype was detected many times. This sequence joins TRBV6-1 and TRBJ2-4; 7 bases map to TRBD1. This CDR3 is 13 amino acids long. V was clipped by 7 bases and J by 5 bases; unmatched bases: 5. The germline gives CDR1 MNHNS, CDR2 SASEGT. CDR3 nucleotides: TGTGCCAGCAACCACAGGGGCGAAAACATTCAGTACTTC. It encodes CASNHRGENIQYF.

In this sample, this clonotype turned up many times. The CDR3 DNA sequence: TGTGCCATCAGTGCGGGACAGGCTAGCAATCAGCCCCAGCATTTT. Its protein is CAISAGQASNQPQHF. The gene calls are TRBV10-3 and TRBJ1-5, with 8 nucleotides matching TRBD1. CDR1 is ENHRY and CDR2 is SYGVKD in the germline V gene. This CDR3 spans 15 amino acids. With V trimmed by 4 bases and J by 0 bases, 2 bases remained unmatched.

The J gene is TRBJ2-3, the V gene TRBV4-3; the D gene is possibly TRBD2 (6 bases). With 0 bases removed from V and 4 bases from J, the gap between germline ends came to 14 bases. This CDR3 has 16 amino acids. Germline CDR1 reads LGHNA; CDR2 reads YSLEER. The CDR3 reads CASSQDYPQRADTQYF. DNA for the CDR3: TGCGCCAGCAGCCAAGATTATCCCCAGCGGGCAGATACGCAGTATTTT.

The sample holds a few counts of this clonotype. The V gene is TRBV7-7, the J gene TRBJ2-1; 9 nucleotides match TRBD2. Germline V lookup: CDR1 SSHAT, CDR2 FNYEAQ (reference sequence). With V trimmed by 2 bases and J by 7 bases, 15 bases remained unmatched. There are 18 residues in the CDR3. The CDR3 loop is CASSLQLAKRGVTNEQFF. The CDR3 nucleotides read TGTGCCAGCAGCTTACAGTTAGCGAAGCGGGGGGTGACAAATGAGCAGTTCTTC.

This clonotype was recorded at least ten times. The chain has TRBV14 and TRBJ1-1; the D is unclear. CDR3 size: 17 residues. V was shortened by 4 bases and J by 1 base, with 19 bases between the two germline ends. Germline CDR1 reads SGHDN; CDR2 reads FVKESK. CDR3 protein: CASSPKGQRHWNTEAFF. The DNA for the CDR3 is TGTGCCAGCAGCCCGAAAGGGCAGCGGCACTGGAACACTGAAGCTTTCTTT.

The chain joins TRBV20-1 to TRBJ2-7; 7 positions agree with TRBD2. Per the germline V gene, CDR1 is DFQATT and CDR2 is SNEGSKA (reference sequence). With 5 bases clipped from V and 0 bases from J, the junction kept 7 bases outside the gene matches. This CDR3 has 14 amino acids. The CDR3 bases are TGCAGTGCTCAGAGAGCGGGATCCTCCTACGAGCAGTACTTC. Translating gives CSAQRAGSSYEQYF.

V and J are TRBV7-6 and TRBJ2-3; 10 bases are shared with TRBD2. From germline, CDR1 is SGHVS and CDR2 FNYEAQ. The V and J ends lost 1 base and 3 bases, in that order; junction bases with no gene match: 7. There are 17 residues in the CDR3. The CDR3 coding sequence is TGTGCCAGCAGCTTAGTACAGGGGACTAGCGTTACAGATACGCAGTATTTT. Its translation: CASSLVQGTSVTDTQYF.

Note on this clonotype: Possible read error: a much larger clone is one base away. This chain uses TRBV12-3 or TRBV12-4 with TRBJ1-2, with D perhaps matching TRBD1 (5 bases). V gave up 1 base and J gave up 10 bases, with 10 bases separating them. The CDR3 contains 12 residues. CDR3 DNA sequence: TGTGCCAGCAGTTTAGATGGACATGACTACACCTTC. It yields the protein CASSLDGHDYTF.

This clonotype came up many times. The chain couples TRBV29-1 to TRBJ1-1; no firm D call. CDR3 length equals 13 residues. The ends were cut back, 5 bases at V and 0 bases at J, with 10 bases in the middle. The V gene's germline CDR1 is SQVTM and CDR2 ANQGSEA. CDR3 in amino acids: CSVNVAMNTEAFF. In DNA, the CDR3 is TGCAGCGTTAATGTGGCGATGAACACTGAAGCTTTCTTT.

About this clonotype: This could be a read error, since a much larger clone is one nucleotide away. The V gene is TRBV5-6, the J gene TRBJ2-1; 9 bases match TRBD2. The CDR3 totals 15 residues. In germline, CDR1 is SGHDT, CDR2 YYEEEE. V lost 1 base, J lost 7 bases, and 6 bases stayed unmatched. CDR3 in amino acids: CASSLLAGISNEQFF. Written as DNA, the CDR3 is TGTGCCAGCAGCTTGCTAGCGGGGATATCAAATGAGCAGTTCTTC.

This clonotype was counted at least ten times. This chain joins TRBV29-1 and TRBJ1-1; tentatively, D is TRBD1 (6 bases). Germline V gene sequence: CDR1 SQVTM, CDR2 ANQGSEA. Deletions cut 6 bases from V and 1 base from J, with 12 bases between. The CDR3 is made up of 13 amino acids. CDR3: CSVNPGQNTEAFF. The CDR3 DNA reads TGCAGCGTCAACCCGGGACAGAACACTGAAGCTTTCTTT.

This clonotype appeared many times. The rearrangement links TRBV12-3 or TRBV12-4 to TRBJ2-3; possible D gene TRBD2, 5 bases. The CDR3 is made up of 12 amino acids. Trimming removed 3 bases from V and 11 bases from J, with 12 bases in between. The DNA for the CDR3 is TGTGCCAGCAGTTTTCGAGCTCGGGGGCAGTATTTT. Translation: CASSFRARGQYF.

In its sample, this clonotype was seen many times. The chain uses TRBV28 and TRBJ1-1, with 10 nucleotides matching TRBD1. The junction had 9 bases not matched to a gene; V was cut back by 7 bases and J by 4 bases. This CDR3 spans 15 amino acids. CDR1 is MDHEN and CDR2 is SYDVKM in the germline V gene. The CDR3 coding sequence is TGTGCCAGCAACTCCTTGACAGGGGGCCTCACTGAAGCTTTCTTT. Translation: CASNSLTGGLTEAFF.

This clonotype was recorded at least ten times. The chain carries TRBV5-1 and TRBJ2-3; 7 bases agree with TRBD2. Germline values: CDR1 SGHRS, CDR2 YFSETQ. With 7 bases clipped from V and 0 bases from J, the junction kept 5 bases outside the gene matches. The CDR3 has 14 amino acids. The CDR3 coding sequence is TGCGCCAGCGTCTACGGGGGGAGCACAGATACGCAGTATTTT. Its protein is CASVYGGSTDTQYF. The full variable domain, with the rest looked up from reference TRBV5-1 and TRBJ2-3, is KAGVTQTPRYLIKTRGQQVTLSCSPISGHRSVSWYQQTPGQGLQFLFEYFSETQRNKGNFPGRFSGRQFSNSRSEMNVSTLELGDSALYLCASVYGGSTDTQYFGPGTRLTVL.

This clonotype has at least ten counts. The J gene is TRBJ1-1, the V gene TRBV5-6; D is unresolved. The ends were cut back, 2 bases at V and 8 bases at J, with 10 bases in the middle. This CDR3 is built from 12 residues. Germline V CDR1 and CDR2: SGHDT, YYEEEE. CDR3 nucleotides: TGTGCCAGCAGCTTACTACCGGGAGAAGCTTTCTTT. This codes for CASSLLPGEAFF.

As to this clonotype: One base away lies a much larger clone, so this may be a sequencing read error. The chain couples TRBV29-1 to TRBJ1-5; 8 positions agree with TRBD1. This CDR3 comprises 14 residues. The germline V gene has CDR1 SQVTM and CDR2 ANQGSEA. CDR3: CSVWTGTSDQPQHF. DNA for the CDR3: TGCAGCGTCTGGACAGGGACTAGCGATCAGCCCCAGCATTTT. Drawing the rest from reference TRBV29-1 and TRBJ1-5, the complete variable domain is SAVISQKPSRDICQRGTSLTIQCQVDSQVTMMFWYRQQPGQSLTLIATANQGSEATYESGFVIDKFPISRPNLTFSTLTVSNMSPEDSSIYLCSVWTGTSDQPQHFGDGTRLSIL.

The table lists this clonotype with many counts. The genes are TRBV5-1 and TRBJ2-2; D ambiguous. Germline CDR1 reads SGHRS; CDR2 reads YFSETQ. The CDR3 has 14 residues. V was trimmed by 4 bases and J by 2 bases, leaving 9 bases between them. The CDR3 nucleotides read TGCGCCAGCAGCCCACTGGGTAACACCGGGGAGCTGTTTTTT. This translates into CASSPLGNTGELFF.

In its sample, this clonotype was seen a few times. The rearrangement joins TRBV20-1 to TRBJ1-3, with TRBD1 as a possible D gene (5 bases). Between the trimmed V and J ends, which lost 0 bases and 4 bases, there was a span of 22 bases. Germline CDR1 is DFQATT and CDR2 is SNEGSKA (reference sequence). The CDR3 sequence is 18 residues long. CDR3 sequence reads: CSARDPQTGPGGGNTIYF. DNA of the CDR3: TGCAGTGCTAGAGATCCCCAGACGGGGCCCGGTGGAGGAAACACCATATATTTT.

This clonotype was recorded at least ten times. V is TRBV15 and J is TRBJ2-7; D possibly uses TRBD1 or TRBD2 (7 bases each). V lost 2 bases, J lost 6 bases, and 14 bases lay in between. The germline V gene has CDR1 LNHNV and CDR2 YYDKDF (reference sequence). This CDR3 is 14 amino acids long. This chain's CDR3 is CATSRTPGGAEQYF. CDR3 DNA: TGTGCCACCAGCAGAACTCCAGGGGGGGCCGAGCAGTACTTC.

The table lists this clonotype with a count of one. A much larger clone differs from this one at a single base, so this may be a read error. CDR3 amino acids: CASSPEPELAGHEQFF. The CDR3 DNA reads as TGCGCCAGCAGCCCGGAGCCGGAACTAGCGGGCCATGAGCAGTTCTTC. The chain couples TRBV5-1 to TRBJ2-1, with 9 bases aligning to TRBD2. Germline V gene lookup returns CDR1 SGHRS and CDR2 YFSETQ. There are 16 residues in the CDR3. Losses at the gene ends were 4 bases for V and 8 bases for J; bases not matched to a gene: 13.

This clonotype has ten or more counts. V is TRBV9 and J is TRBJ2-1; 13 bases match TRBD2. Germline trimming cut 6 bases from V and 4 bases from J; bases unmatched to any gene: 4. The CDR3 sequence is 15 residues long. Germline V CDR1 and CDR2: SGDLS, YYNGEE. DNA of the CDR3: TGTGCCAGCACCCGGACTAGCGGGAGTTACAATGAGCAGTTCTTC. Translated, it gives CASTRTSGSYNEQFF.